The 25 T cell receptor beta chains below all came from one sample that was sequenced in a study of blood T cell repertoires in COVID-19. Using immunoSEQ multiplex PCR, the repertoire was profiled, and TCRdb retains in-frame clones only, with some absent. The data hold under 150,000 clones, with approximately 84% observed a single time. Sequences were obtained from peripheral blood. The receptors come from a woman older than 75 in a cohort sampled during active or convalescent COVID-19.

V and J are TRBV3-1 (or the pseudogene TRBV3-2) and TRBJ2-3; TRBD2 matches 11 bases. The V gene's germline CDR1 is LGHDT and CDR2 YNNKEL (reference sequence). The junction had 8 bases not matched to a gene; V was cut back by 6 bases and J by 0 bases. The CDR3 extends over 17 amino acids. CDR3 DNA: TGTGCCAGCAGTCCCCATTTAGCGGGGGGGAGCACAGATACGCAGTATTTT. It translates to CASSPHLAGGSTDTQYF.

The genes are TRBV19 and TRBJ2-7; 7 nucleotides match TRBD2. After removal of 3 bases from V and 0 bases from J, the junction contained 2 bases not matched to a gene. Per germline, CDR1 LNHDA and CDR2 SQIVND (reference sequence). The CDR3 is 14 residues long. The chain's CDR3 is CASSIGGSSYEQYF. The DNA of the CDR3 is TGTGCCAGTAGTATCGGCGGGAGCTCCTACGAGCAGTACTTC.

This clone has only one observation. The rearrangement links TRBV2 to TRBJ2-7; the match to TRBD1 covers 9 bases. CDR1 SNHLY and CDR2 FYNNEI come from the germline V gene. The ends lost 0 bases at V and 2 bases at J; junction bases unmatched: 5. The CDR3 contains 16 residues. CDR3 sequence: CASSEAGDRATYEQYV. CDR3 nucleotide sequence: TGTGCCAGCAGTGAAGCTGGGGACAGGGCGACCTACGAGCAGTACGTC.

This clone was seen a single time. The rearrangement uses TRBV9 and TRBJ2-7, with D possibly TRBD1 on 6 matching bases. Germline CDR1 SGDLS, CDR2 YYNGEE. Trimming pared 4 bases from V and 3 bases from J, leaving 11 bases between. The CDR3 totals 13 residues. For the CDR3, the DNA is TGTGCCAGCAGCTTAAAACAGGGCTACGAGCAGTACTTC. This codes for CASSLKQGYEQYF.

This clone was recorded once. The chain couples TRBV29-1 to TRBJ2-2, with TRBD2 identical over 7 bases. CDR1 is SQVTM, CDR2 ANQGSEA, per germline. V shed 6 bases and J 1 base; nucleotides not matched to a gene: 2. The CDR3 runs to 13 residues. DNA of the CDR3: TGCAGCGTAGGGGAGGGGAACACCGGGGAGCTGTTTTTT. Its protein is CSVGEGNTGELFF.

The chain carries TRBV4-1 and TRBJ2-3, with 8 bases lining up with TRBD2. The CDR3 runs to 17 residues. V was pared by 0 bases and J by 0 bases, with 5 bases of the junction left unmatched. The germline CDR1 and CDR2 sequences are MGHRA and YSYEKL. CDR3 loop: CASSQEYGGASTDTQYF. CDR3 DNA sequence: TGCGCCAGCAGCCAAGAATACGGGGGGGCTAGCACAGATACGCAGTATTTT.

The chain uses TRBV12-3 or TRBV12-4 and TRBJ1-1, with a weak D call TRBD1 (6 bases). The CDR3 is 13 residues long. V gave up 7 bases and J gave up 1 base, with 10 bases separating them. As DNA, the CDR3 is TGTGCCAGCACTGAGACAGGGAACACTGAAGCTTTCTTT. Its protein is CASTETGNTEAFF.

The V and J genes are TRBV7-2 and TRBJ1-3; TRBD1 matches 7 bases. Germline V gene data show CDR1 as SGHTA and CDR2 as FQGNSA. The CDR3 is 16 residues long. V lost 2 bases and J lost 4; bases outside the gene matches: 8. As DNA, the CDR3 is TGTGCCAGCAGCTTATCGGCAGGGGGAATCGGAAACACCATATATTTT. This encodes CASSLSAGGIGNTIYF.

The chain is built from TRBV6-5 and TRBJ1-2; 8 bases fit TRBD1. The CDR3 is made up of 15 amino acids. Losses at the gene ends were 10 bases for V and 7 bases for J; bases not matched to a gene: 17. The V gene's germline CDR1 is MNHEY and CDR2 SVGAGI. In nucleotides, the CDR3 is TGTGCCATGGCGGAACGGACAGGGTTCTCTGGTGGCTACACCTTC. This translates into CAMAERTGFSGGYTF.

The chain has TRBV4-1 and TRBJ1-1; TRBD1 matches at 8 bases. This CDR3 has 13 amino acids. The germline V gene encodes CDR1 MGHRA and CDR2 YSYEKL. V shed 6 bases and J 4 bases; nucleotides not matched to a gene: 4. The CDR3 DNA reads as TGCGCCAGCAGAATACAGGGGGGCACTGAAGCTTTCTTT. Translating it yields CASRIQGGTEAFF.

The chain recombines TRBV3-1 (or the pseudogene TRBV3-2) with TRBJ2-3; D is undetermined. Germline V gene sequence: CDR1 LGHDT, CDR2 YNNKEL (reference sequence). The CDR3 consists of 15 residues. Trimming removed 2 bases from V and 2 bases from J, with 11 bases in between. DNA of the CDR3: TGTGCCAGCAGCCAACTACGGAGTTACACAGATACGCAGTATTTT. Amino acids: CASSQLRSYTDTQYF.

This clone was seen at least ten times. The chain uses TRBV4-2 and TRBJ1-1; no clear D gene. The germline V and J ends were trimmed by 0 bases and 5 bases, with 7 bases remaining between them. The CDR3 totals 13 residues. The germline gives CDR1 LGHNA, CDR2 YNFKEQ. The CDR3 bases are TGTGCCAGCAGCCAAGAGGGGAGAACTGAAGCTTTCTTT. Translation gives CASSQEGRTEAFF.

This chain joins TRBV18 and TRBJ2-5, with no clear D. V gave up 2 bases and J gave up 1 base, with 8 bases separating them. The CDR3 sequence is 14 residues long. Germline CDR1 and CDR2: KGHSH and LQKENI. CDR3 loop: CASSPGPPQETQYF. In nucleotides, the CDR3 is TGTGCCAGCTCACCAGGGCCCCCCCAAGAGACCCAGTACTTC.

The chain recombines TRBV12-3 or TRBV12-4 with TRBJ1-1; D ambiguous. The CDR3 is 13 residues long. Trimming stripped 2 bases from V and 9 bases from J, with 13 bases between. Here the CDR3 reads CASSLWASYKAFF. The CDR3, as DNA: TGTGCCAGCAGTTTATGGGCAAGTTATAAAGCTTTCTTT.

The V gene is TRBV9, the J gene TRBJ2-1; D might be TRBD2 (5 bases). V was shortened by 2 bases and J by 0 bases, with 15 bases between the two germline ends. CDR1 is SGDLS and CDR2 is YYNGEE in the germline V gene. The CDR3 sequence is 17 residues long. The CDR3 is CASSVRPDGDSYNEQFF. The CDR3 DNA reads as TGTGCCAGCAGCGTCCGGCCTGACGGGGACTCCTACAATGAGCAGTTCTTC.

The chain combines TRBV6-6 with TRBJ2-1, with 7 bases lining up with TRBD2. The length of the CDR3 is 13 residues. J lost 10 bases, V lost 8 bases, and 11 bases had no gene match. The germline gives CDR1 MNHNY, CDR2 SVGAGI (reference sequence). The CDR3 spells CASAGLGFQEQFF. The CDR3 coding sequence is TGTGCCAGCGCAGGACTAGGCTTTCAGGAGCAGTTCTTC.

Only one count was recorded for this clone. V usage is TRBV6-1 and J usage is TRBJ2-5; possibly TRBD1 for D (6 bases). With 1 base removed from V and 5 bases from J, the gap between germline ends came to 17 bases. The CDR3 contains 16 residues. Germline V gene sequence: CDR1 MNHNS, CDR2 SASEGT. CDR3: CASSEGGQPVRETQYF. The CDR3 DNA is TGTGCCAGCAGTGAAGGAGGACAGCCGGTGAGGGAGACCCAGTACTTC.

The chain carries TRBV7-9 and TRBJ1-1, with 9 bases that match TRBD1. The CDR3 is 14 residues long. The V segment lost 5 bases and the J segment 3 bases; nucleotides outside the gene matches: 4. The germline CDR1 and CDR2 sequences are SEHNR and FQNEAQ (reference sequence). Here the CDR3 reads CASSPGQGHTEAFF. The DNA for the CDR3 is TGTGCCAGCAGCCCGGGACAGGGACACACTGAAGCTTTCTTT. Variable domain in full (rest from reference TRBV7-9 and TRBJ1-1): DTGVSQNPRHKITKRGQNVTFRCDPISEHNRLYWYRQTLGQGPEFLTYFQNEAQLEKSRLLSDRFSAERPKGSFSTLEIQRTEQGDSAMYLCASSPGQGHTEAFFGQGTRLTVV.

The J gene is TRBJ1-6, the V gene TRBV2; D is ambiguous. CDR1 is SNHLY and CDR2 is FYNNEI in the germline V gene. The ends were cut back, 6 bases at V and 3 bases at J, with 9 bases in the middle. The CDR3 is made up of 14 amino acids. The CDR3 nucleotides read TGTGCCAGCAGGATCAGATTCTATAATTCACCCCTCCACTTT. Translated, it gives CASRIRFYNSPLHF.

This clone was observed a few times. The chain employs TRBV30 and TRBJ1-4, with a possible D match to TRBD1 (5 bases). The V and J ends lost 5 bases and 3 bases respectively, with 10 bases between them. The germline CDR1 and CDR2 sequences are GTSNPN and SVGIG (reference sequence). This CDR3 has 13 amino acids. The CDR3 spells CAWSPGANEKLFF. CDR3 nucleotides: TGTGCCTGGTCCCCGGGGGCTAATGAAAAACTGTTTTTT. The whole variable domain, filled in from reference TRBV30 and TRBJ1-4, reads SQTIHQWPATLVQPVGSPLSLECTVEGTSNPNLYWYRQAAGRGLQLLFYSVGIGQISSEVPQNLSASRPQDRQFILSSKKLLLSDSGFYLCAWSPGANEKLFFGSGTQLSVL.

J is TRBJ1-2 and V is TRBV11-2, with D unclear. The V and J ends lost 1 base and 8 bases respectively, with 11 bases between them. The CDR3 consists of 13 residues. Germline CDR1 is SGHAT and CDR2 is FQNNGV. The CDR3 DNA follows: TGTGCCAGCAGCTTAGGAGGCAGCCAAGGCTACACCTTC. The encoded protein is CASSLGGSQGYTF.

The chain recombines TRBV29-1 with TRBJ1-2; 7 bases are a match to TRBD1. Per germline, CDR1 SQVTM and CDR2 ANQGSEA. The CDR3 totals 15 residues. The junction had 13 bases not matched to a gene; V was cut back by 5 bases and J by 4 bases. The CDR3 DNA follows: TGCAGCGTTCAACACCGGGACAGAGTTTTCTATGGCTACACCTTC. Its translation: CSVQHRDRVFYGYTF.

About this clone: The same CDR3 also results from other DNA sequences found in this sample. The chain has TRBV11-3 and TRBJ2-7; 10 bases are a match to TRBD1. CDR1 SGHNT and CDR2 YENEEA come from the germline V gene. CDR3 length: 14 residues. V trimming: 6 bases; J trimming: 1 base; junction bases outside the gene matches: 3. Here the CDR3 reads CASSSGQGSYEQYF. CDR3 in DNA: TGTGCCAGCAGTTCGGGACAGGGGTCCTACGAGCAGTACTTC.

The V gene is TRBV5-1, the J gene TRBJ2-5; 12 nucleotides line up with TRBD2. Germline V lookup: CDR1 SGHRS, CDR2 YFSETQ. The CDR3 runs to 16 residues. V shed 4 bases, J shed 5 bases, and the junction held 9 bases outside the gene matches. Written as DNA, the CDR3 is TGCGCCAGCAGCCTCCGACTAGCGGGGGACGCGGAGACCCAGTACTTC. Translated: CASSLRLAGDAETQYF.

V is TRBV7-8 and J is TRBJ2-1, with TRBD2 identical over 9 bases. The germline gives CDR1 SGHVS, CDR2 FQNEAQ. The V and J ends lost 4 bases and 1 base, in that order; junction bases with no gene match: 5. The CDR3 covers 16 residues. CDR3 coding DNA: TGTGCCAGCAGCTCAAGACTAGCGGATTCCTACAATGAGCAGTTCTTC. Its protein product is CASSSRLADSYNEQFF.